Each of the 10 T cell receptor beta chains below was sequenced from the same sample in a study of diagnostic markers for celiac disease (TCRdb year 2020). Instrument on record: Illumina MiSeq. TCRdb reprocessed the reads and lists each CDR3 protein sequence as a single entry, with no DNA. The sample has some 400 distinct CDR3 sequences on record. The top ten clones comprise around 43% of the sample. Input material: either unsorted cells or a sorted T cell fraction (not recorded which). These receptors all come from a human donor. This table probably holds off-target reads from a library built for another chain.

The chain employs TRBV7-2 and TRBJ2-7; lacking DNA, the TRBD1 call made by TCRdb goes unchecked. The CDR3 consists of 11 residues. Germline V gene data show CDR1 as SGHTA and CDR2 as FQGNSA. This CDR3 is CASSSPVEQYF. Together with reference TRBV7-2 and TRBJ2-7, the CDR3 gives the full variable domain: GAGVSQSPSNKVTEKGKDVELRCDPISGHTALYWYRQSLGQGLEFLIYFQGNSAPDKSGLPSDRFSAERTGGSVSTLTIQRTQQEDSAVYLCASSSPVEQYFGPGTRLTVT.

The chain recombines TRBV20-1 with TRBJ2-4; TCRdb names TRBD2, which stays unverified in the absence of DNA. Germline CDR1 and CDR2: DFQATT and SNEGSKA (reference sequence). The CDR3 has 13 residues. The CDR3 is CSADSGSKNIQYF.

By frequency, this clonotype registers medium-sized (0.01 to 0.1%). The genes are TRBV28 and TRBJ1-2; TCRdb selects TRBD1, and the lack of DNA leaves this call unchecked. The CDR3 consists of 15 residues. Germline CDR1 is MDHEN and CDR2 is SYDVKM. The CDR3 sequence: CASSFGGGANYGYTF.

Judged by frequency, this clonotype is hyperexpanded. The chain carries TRBV10-3 and TRBJ2-3. The length of the CDR3 is 12 residues. Germline CDR1 and CDR2: ENHRY and SYGVKD. CDR3 residues: CAISQSGYTQYF.

V gene TRBV20-1 combines with J gene TRBJ2-5. Germline V CDR1 and CDR2: DFQATT, SNEGSKA (reference sequence). The CDR3 loop spans 13 amino acids. The CDR3 sequence is CSAIYLGKETQYF.

Measured by frequency, this clonotype is large. V and J are TRBV5-1 and TRBJ2-1; TCRdb gives TRBD1 as the D gene, but with no DNA this cannot be confirmed. Germline-derived CDR1 and CDR2 are SGHRS and YFSETQ. The length of the CDR3 is 15 residues. The CDR3 here is CASSPRERTYNEQFF.

The chain uses TRBV12-3 or TRBV12-4 and TRBJ1-3. CDR3 length: 14 residues. The CDR3 reads CASSPIVRGNTIYF.

Considering frequency, this clonotype is large. V usage is TRBV28 and J usage is TRBJ1-1; as DNA is missing, the TRBD1 call by TCRdb cannot be tested. The CDR3 contains 16 residues. Germline assignment: CDR1 MDHEN and CDR2 SYDVKM. The CDR3 here is CAIPRAGGMRNTEAFF. The full variable domain, with the rest looked up from reference TRBV28 and TRBJ1-1, is DVKVTQSSRYLVKRTGEKVFLECVQDMDHENMFWYRQDPGLGLRLIYFSYDVKMKEKGDIPEGYSVSREKKERFSLILESASTNQTSMYLCAIPRAGGMRNTEAFFGQGTRLTVV.

The rearrangement links TRBV24-1 to TRBJ1-5; TCRdb's assignment of TRBD1 cannot be checked, as there is no DNA. CDR1 is KGHDR and CDR2 is SFDVKD in the germline V gene. The CDR3 runs to 15 residues. The CDR3 sequence is CATSDPTGGDQPQHF.

This clonotype is labeled medium-sized based on frequency. The gene calls are TRBV7-3 and TRBJ2-1; the D call from TCRdb, TRBD1, cannot be confirmed without DNA. This CDR3 region has 16 residues. CDR1 and CDR2 from the germline V gene are SGHTA and FQGTGA. The CDR3 spells CASSVMSAGEGNEQFF.